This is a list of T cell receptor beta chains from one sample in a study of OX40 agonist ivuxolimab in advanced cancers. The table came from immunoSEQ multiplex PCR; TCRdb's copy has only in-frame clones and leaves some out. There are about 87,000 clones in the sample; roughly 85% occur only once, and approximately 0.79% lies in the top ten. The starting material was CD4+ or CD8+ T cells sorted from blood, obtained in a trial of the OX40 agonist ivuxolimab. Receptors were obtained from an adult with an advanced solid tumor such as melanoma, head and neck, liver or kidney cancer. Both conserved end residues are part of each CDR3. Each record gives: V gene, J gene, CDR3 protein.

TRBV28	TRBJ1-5	CASSLGNIWQPQHF
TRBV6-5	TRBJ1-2	CASSPTGERGYTF
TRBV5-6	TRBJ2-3	CASSLNGQIVGTDTQYF
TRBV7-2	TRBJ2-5	CASSLGLAGYETQYF
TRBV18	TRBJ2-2	CASSPQTGVRATGELFF
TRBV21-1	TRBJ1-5	CASNSWRGDSNQPQHF
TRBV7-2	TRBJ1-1	CASSQQQNTEAFF
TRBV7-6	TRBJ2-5	CASSLEWFGTQYF
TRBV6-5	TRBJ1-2	CASKRGGGYTF
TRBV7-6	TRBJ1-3	CASSRQRGQGALSGNTIYF
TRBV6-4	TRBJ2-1	CASSDRGGGTYNEQFF
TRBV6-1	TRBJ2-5	CASTLSLPGTQYF
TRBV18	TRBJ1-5	CASSQNRGGKPQHF
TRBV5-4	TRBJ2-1	CAGARWQGAGNEQFF
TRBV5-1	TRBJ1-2	CASSPGGTSTNYGYTF
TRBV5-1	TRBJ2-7	CASSLDSGTVYEQYF
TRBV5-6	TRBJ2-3	CASSRGLAGYTDTQYF
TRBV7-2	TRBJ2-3	CASSLPLRRGPYSTDTQYF
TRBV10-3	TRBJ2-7	CAIGSGGGSYEQYF
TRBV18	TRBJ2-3	CASSPADLQGVDTQYF
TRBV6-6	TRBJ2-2	CASRGGPNTGELFF
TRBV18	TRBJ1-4	CASSPPSGAEKLFF
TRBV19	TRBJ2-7	CASSNHMGPSYEQYF
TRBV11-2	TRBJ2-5	CASSLGSPETQYF
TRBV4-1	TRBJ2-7	CASSQSLGLAGSTYEQYF
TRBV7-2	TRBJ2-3	CASSLATTLRNTDTQYF
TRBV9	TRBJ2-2	CASSDRLDPDTGELFF
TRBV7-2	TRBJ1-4	CASSYRGPNEKLFF
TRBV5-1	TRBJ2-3	CASSLALATDTQYF
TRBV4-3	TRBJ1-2	CASSPAGTGNYGYTF
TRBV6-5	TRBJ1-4	CASSVGRNQILTF
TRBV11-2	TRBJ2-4	CASSGDRDIQYF
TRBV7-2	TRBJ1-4	CASSFQGSEKLFF
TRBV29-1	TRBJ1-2	CSVEVGDGYTF
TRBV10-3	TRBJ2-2	CAITSLGELFF
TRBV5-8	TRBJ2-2	CASSLGRTSNTGELFF
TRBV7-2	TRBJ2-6	CASSPQGAVGANVLTF
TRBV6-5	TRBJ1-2	CASSYSDLYGYTF
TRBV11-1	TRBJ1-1	CASRHTGGTEAFF
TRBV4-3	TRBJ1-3	CASSPRTSIIPASGNTIYF
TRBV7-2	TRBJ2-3	CASSSRLAVDTQYF
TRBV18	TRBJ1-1	CASSPPSGRRGTEAFF
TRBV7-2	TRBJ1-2	CASSRGMGTDYGYTF
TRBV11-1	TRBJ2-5	CASSDGTGSGETQYF
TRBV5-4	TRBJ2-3	CASSPIRSGRGTDTQYF
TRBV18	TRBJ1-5	CASSPTPGQGSGNQPQHF
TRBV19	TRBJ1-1	CASSIGYTEAFF
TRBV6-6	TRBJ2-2	CASSYSQGASGELFF
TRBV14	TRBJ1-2	CASSPWDRGYGYTF